Following are 27 T cell receptor beta chains from one sample sequenced in a study of a mutant IDH1 vaccine in newly diagnosed glioma (dated by TCRdb to 2020 to 2023). This specimen's time point label, per the study, means: baseline, week 1 (first vaccination visit). Explained via the paper, the treatment or condition label denotes: pre-vaccination baseline after standard-of-care therapy. The library was obtained by the immunoSEQ multiplex PCR assay. This immuneACCESS table, as held by TCRdb, lists in-frame sequences with V and J called but not all clones. Of the missing ones, under half trace to an unresolved V gene in checked studies; the others have no known cause. The table for this sample lists some 38,000 clones; 92% of them were counted only once. Over 15% of the sample lies in the top ten. The sample consisted of PBMCs, taken from a glioma patient treated with radiotherapy, temozolomide or both. The receptors here all came from a young man with glioma.

The chain is built from TRBV6-5 and TRBJ1-2; no definite D call. V lost 2 bases and J lost 8, with 12 bases in between. CDR1 is MNHEY and CDR2 is SVGAGI in the germline V gene. The length of the CDR3 is 13 residues. DNA of the CDR3: TGTGCCAGCAGTTACGAGGCGGGGTCGGGCTACACCTTC. The encoded protein is CASSYEAGSGYTF.

This clone was picked up one time. The chain recombines TRBV5-4 with TRBJ2-3; 10 nucleotides match TRBD2. CDR1 and CDR2 (germline): SGHNT, YYREEE (reference sequence). The CDR3 is 17 amino acids. V gave up 0 bases and J gave up 5 bases; unmatched junction bases: 9. Here the CDR3 reads CASSLGGLAGARDTQYF. CDR3 in DNA: TGTGCCAGCAGCTTGGGGGGGCTAGCGGGAGCTAGAGATACGCAGTATTTT.

The chain links TRBV7-2 to TRBJ2-3; D gene ambiguous. Trimming took off 2 bases at V and 1 base at J, with 7 bases between the two ends. Germline V CDR1 and CDR2: SGHTA, FQGNSA. This CDR3 region has 14 residues. The CDR3, as DNA: TGTGCCAGCAGCTTATCCGGCGGCACAGATACGCAGTATTTT. It translates to CASSLSGGTDTQYF.

The rearrangement uses TRBV6-1 and TRBJ1-4; D call uncertain. CDR3 length: 16 residues. V shed 2 bases and J shed 3 bases, with 13 bases lying between them. CDR1 and CDR2 from the germline V gene are MNHNS and SASEGT. The CDR3 protein is CASSERASGANEKLFF. The CDR3 region has the DNA TGTGCCAGCAGTGAAAGGGCATCGGGAGCTAATGAAAAACTGTTTTTT.

The chain is built from TRBV28 and TRBJ1-1; D uncertain. V lost 2 bases to trimming and J lost 5 bases, with 9 bases between them. This CDR3 is built from 13 residues. CDR1 MDHEN and CDR2 SYDVKM come from the germline V gene. This CDR3 is CASSLRQQTEAFF. CDR3 bases: TGTGCCAGCAGTTTAAGGCAGCAGACTGAAGCTTTCTTT.

V gene TRBV19 combines with J gene TRBJ2-5; D may be TRBD2 (6 bases). In germline, CDR1 is LNHDA, CDR2 SQIVND (reference sequence). Trimming pared 5 bases from V and 2 bases from J, leaving 15 bases between. The CDR3 loop spans 15 amino acids. The DNA for the CDR3 is TGTGCCAGTAGTTCCGGGGCTAGCGTTCAAGAGACCCAGTACTTC. Protein product: CASSSGASVQETQYF.

The chain couples TRBV30 to TRBJ2-5, with 9 bases aligning to TRBD2. V dropped 8 bases and J dropped 1; count of bases not matched to a gene: 8. Germline V gene data show CDR1 as GTSNPN and CDR2 as SVGIG (reference sequence). The CDR3 has 14 residues. CDR3 sequence: CAGTGAGGQETQYF. The DNA for the CDR3 is TGTGCCGGGACCGGAGCGGGGGGCCAAGAGACCCAGTACTTC.

The CDR3 nucleotides read TGTGCCAGCAGTTCCACTTCGGGAGAGACCCAGTACTTC. Residues: CASSSTSGETQYF. V gene TRBV7-9 combines with J gene TRBJ2-5; D ambiguous. The CDR3 loop spans 13 amino acids. Looked up from germline, CDR1 is SEHNR and CDR2 is FQNEAQ (reference sequence). V dropped 6 bases and J dropped 4 bases, with 12 bases sitting between them.

The V gene is TRBV6-5, the J gene TRBJ1-1, with D unresolved. The CDR3 covers 13 residues. CDR1 is MNHEY and CDR2 is SVGAGI in the germline V gene. The V end lost 2 bases, the J end lost 0 bases, and 4 bases lay between the germline ends. This CDR3 is CASSYRVNTEAFF. The DNA of the CDR3 is TGTGCCAGCAGTTACCGGGTGAACACTGAAGCTTTCTTT.

The rearrangement links TRBV28 to TRBJ1-1; 8 nucleotides align to TRBD1. CDR1 and CDR2 (germline): MDHEN, SYDVKM. The CDR3 spans 16 residues. V was clipped by 5 bases and J by 5 bases; unmatched bases: 13. CDR3 coding DNA: TGTGCCAGCAGTGGGACAGGTAGGGGGTATAGTACTGAAGCTTTCTTT. Encoded protein: CASSGTGRGYSTEAFF. The entire variable domain, with the rest obtained from reference TRBV28 and TRBJ1-1, is as follows: DVKVTQSSRYLVKRTGEKVFLECVQDMDHENMFWYRQDPGLGLRLIYFSYDVKMKEKGDIPEGYSVSREKKERFSLILESASTNQTSMYLCASSGTGRGYSTEAFFGQGTRLTVV.

The rearrangement links TRBV6-5 to TRBJ1-6; D gene ambiguous. CDR1 MNHEY and CDR2 SVGAGI come from the germline V gene. Between the trimmed V and J ends, which lost 5 bases and 6 bases, there was a span of 11 bases. The CDR3 length is 14 residues. The CDR3 nucleotides read TGTGCCAGCAGTCTTCGGCAGCCTAATTCACCCCTCCACTTT. Protein: CASSLRQPNSPLHF.

The chain uses TRBV18 and TRBJ2-2; 7 bases are shared with TRBD2. The CDR3 loop spans 16 amino acids. The ends lost 5 bases at V and 1 base at J; junction bases unmatched: 7. Germline loops: CDR1 KGHSH, CDR2 LQKENI. CDR3 protein: CASSTERDLNTGELFF. CDR3 in DNA: TGTGCCAGCTCAACGGAGCGGGATTTGAACACCGGGGAGCTGTTTTTT.

The chain couples TRBV7-6 to TRBJ2-1; D might be TRBD2 (6 bases). Germline CDR1 and CDR2: SGHVS and FNYEAQ. Deletions cut 1 base from V and 5 bases from J, with 18 bases between. The CDR3 contains 17 residues. This CDR3 is CASSLGLQYGGNNEQFF. For the CDR3, the DNA is TGTGCCAGCAGCTTAGGGCTCCAATACGGAGGGAACAATGAGCAGTTCTTC.

The chain recombines TRBV5-1 with TRBJ2-3; D remains ambiguous. The germline CDR1 and CDR2 sequences are SGHRS and YFSETQ. This CDR3 spans 15 amino acids. Trimming removed 1 base from V and 2 bases from J, with 11 bases in between. CDR3 region: CASSLIPGLTDTQYF. The CDR3 bases are TGCGCCAGCAGCTTGATTCCCGGCCTCACAGATACGCAGTATTTT.

V and J are TRBV18 and TRBJ2-7, with 7 bases lining up with TRBD1. The V segment lost 5 bases and the J segment 0 bases; nucleotides outside the gene matches: 4. The CDR3 is 14 residues long. Germline values: CDR1 KGHSH, CDR2 LQKENI. In DNA form, the CDR3 reads TGTGCCAGCTCAACCGGACAGGCCTCCTACGAGCAGTACTTC. This gives the protein CASSTGQASYEQYF.

The rearrangement links TRBV27 to TRBJ2-7; possibly TRBD1 or TRBD2 for D (6 bases each). The V end lost 6 bases, the J end lost 4 bases, and 16 bases lay between the germline ends. The CDR3 has 14 amino acids. Germline loops: CDR1 MNHEY, CDR2 SMNVEV (reference sequence). The chain's CDR3 is CASSLRGGFYEQYF. The CDR3 DNA is TGTGCCAGCAGCCTCAGAGGGGGGTTTTACGAGCAGTACTTC.

CDR3 nucleotides: TGTGCCAGCAGTTACGGGGGATCCGAGCAGTACTTC. Translation: CASSYGGSEQYF. J is TRBJ2-7 and V is TRBV6-5, with D tentatively TRBD1 or TRBD2 (5 bases each). This CDR3 is built from 12 residues. Germline V lookup: CDR1 MNHEY, CDR2 SVGAGI. V shed 2 bases and J shed 6 bases, with 8 bases lying between them.

The V gene is TRBV4-2, the J gene TRBJ2-1; 8 bases agree with TRBD2. J was trimmed by 7 bases and V by 4 bases; bases with no gene match: 12. Germline V gene data show CDR1 as LGHNA and CDR2 as YNFKEQ. The CDR3 loop spans 16 amino acids. CDR3 nucleotide sequence: TGTGCCAGCAGCCCCCCCCTCGCTAGCGGGCCTAATGAGCAGTTCTTC. This translates into CASSPPLASGPNEQFF.

The table lists this clone with a count of one. The chain has TRBV19 and TRBJ1-5, with 7 bases fitting TRBD1. Trimming at V came to 6 bases and at J to 1 base, leaving 9 bases not matched to a gene. This CDR3 comprises 16 residues. CDR1 is LNHDA, CDR2 SQIVND, per germline (reference sequence). The CDR3 nucleotides read TGTGCCAGTAGCCAATCCCGACAGGGAAGCAATCAGCCCCAGCATTTT. This gives the protein CASSQSRQGSNQPQHF.

V gene TRBV7-8 combines with J gene TRBJ2-2, with 8 bases lining up with TRBD1. The V and J ends lost 5 bases and 6 bases, in that order; junction bases with no gene match: 8. CDR3 length: 15 amino acids. CDR1 SGHVS and CDR2 FQNEAQ come from the germline V gene. The CDR3, as DNA: TGTGCCAGCAGCCCTCGGACAGGGATAGCCGGGGAGCTGTTTTTT. This codes for CASSPRTGIAGELFF.

The chain links TRBV25-1 to TRBJ2-1; 7 bases agree with TRBD2. V lost 8 bases, J lost 5 bases, and 6 bases stayed unmatched. This CDR3 spans 13 amino acids. Germline values: CDR1 MGHDK, CDR2 SYGVNS. The CDR3 loop reads CASQASGHNEQFF. The CDR3 coding sequence is TGTGCCAGCCAGGCTAGCGGCCACAATGAGCAGTTCTTC.

The chain carries TRBV25-1 and TRBJ1-1; D is ambiguous. V lost 11 bases, J lost 0 bases, and 10 bases lay in between. Germline V gene data show CDR1 as MGHDK and CDR2 as SYGVNS. CDR3 length: 12 residues. The chain's CDR3 is CASRRVNTEAFF. In DNA form, the CDR3 reads TGTGCCTCCAGGAGGGTGAACACTGAAGCTTTCTTT.

The J gene is TRBJ1-1, the V gene TRBV6-1, with TRBD1 as a possible D gene (5 bases). Germline V gene lookup returns CDR1 MNHNS and CDR2 SASEGT. V was shortened by 2 bases and J by 1 base, with 5 bases between the two germline ends. The CDR3 runs 13 residues. The CDR3 spells CASSERGNTEAFF. Written as DNA, the CDR3 is TGTGCCAGCAGTGAAAGGGGGAACACTGAAGCTTTCTTT.

The CDR3 nucleotides read TGTGCCAGCAAAAGACTAGCGGGAATTCCGGGGGAGCAGTTCTTC. Its protein product is CASKRLAGIPGEQFF. The rearrangement links TRBV6-5 to TRBJ2-1; 11 bases fit TRBD2. Germline-derived CDR1 and CDR2 are MNHEY and SVGAGI. The V gene end was trimmed by 7 bases and the J gene end by 10 bases; junction bases not matched to a gene: 12. The length of the CDR3 is 15 residues.

The V and J genes are TRBV19 and TRBJ2-3; no definite D call. Per germline, CDR1 LNHDA and CDR2 SQIVND (reference sequence). Trimming took off 4 bases at V and 3 bases at J, with 8 bases between the two ends. The CDR3 has 13 amino acids. The CDR3, as DNA: TGTGCCAGTAGTAGGGTCCCGACAGATACGCAGTATTTT. This translates into CASSRVPTDTQYF.

J is TRBJ1-6 and V is TRBV19, with D possibly TRBD1 on 6 matching bases. CDR1 is LNHDA and CDR2 is SQIVND in the germline V gene (reference sequence). Trimming cost V 3 bases and J 9 bases, with 15 bases left between them. This CDR3 contains 15 residues. CDR3 nucleotides: TGTGCCAGTAGTATGTCAGGGGCGCAATTTTCACCCCTCCACTTT. Protein sequence: CASSMSGAQFSPLHF.

This rearrangement joins TRBV28 to TRBJ2-7, with D perhaps matching TRBD2 (6 bases). Germline V gene data show CDR1 as MDHEN and CDR2 as SYDVKM. The V end was cut by 4 bases, the J end by 4 bases, with 14 bases between. This CDR3 spans 14 amino acids. DNA for the CDR3: TGTGCCAGCAGTTCCGGGACTCCGTGGTACGAGCAGTACTTC. It translates to CASSSGTPWYEQYF.